This entry features one T cell receptor (beta chain) sequence. The data belong to a study of CD8+CD57+ T cells in acquired aplastic anemia. Germline V gives CDR1 LNHDA, CDR2 SQIVND (reference sequence). The CDR3 totals 15 residues. Trimming at V came to 1 base and at J to 4 bases, leaving 6 bases not matched to a gene. Genomic DNA acted as the template from which TCR beta VDJ combination and CDR3 sequence profiling were carried out. One entry per CDR3 protein results from TCRdb running MiXCR on the reads. The sample holds roughly 240,000 distinct CDR3 sequences; 40% to 50% are singletons and the top ten take about 7.8%. Patients sequenced had flow cytometry evidence of CD8+CD57+ cell expansion.

The sequence was collected from a human donor with aplastic anemia. This chain uses TRBV19 with TRBJ1-1; 7 bases agree with TRBD1. Specimen: sorted CD4+, CD8+, or CD8+CD57+ T cells (not recorded which) from PBMCs. The CDR3 bases are TGTGCCAGTAGTATAGGAACAGGGGTGAGCACTGAAGCTTTCTTT. Its protein product is CASSIGTGVSTEAFF.